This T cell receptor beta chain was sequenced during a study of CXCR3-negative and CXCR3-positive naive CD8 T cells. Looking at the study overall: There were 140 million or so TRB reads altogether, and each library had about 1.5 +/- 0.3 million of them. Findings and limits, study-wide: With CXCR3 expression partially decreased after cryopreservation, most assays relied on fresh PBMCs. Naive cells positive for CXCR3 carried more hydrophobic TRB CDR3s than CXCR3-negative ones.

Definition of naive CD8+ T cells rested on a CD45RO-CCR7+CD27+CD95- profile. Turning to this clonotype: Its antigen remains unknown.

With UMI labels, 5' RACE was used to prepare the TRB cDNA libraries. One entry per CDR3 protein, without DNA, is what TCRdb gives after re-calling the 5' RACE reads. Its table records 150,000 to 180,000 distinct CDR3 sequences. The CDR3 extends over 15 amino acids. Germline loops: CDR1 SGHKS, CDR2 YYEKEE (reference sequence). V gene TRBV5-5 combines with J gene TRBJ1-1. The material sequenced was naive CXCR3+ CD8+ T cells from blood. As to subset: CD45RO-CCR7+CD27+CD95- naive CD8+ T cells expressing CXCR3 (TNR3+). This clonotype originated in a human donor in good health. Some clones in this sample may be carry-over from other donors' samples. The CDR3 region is CASSLVVSGWTEAFF.